A selection of T cell receptor beta chains follows, all from one sample in a study of molecular identifiers for immune sequencing clone quantification. From the PCR reads, TCRdb called clonotypes with MiXCR, one entry per CDR3 protein. This sample has under 600,000 distinct CDR3 sequences, with about 20% found just once. Sequenced: naive CD8+ T cells from blood, with Jurkat cell RNA spiked in. The receptors were gathered from a human donor in good health. Some libraries in this study had Jurkat cell RNA spiked in. Each CDR3 is given with its conserved first and last residue. A D gene is named only where the DNA matches it firmly. Size is stated for part of the rows, as once, few or many counts, or as a class when the clone is expanded.

>TRBV19|TRBJ2-4|-|-
CASSSSGSGNIQYF
TGTGCCAGTAGTTCTTCAGGGTCTGGTAACATTCAGTACTTC
>TRBV4-1|TRBJ1-2|-|-
CASSQVTVLVYGYTF
TGCGCCAGCAGCCAAGTGACAGTTCTTGTCTATGGCTACACCTTC
>TRBV4-3|TRBJ1-2|-|-
CASSQDFSGGNYGCTF
TGCGCCAGCAGCCAAGATTTTTCCGGGGGAAACTATGGCTGCACCTTC
>TRBV2|TRBJ2-2|-|TRBD2
CASGDLPGTSGTGELFF
TGTGCCAGCGGTGACTTACCGGGGACTAGTGGGACCGGGGAGCTGTTTTTT
>TRBV7-9|TRBJ2-7|many|-
CASSLPATYEQYF
TGTGCCAGCAGCTTACCTGCCACCTACGAGCAGTACTTC
>TRBV9|TRBJ2-1|few|-
CASSASYSSYNEQFF
TGTGCCAGCAGCGCTTCATACAGCTCCTACAATGAGCAGTTCTTC
>TRBV5-5|TRBJ1-2|-|-
CASSFVVTGSYGYTF
TGTGCCAGCAGCTTTGTAGTAACAGGAAGCTATGGCTACACCTTC
>TRBV7-9|TRBJ1-1|many|-
CASSPTTGANTEAFF
TGTGCCAGCAGCCCGACGACCGGGGCAAACACTGAAGCTTTCTTT
>TRBV5-5|TRBJ1-2|many|TRBD1
CASSSPGQGDGYTF
TGTGCCAGCAGCTCCCCGGGACAGGGCGACGGCTACACCTTC
>TRBV28|TRBJ2-7|many|-
CASSATRYEQYF
TGTGCCAGCAGTGCGACACGCTACGAGCAGTACTTC
>TRBV9|TRBJ1-2|many|-
CASSPGGGYGYTF
TGTGCCAGCAGCCCCGGTGGGGGCTATGGCTACACCTTC
>TRBV28|TRBJ1-5|many|-
CAIATRGAQPQHF
TGTGCCATCGCGACCCGAGGGGCCCAGCCCCAGCATTTT
>TRBV5-4|TRBJ2-3|many|-
CASSLTPDTQYF
TGTGCCAGCAGCTTGACTCCGGATACGCAGTATTTT
>TRBV27|TRBJ1-5|-|-
CASSQGGLQPQHF
TGTGCCAGCAGTCAAGGGGGGCTGCAGCCCCAGCATTTT
>TRBV6-2/TRBV6-3|TRBJ2-3|-|TRBD2
CASSLNHGLANVDTQYF
TGTGCCAGCAGCCTAAATCACGGACTAGCGAATGTAGATACGCAGTATTTT
>TRBV4-2|TRBJ1-1|many|-
CASSQDIGTEAFF
TGTGCCAGCAGCCAAGATATAGGCACTGAAGCTTTCTTT